Listed below are T cell receptor beta chains from one sample, sequenced in a study of shared clonotypes between healthy human individuals. Assay used: immunoSEQ multiplex PCR; TCRdb lists only in-frame clones, some missing. The sample has 2 million to 2.5 million clones, almost 96% seen once. The sample taken for sequencing was naive CD4+ T cells sorted from blood. The receptors derive from a man aged 18 to 29 in good health. Each CDR3 is given with its conserved first and last residue. A D gene is named only where the DNA matches it firmly. Rows give clone size only sometimes, using once, few, many, or a class for an expanded clone.

J gene	clone size	D gene	V gene	CDR3 DNA	CDR3 protein
TRBJ2-1	-	TRBD1	TRBV30	TGTGCCTGGGGCCCGGACAGGACCTTATACAATGAGCAGTTCTTC	CAWGPDRTLYNEQFF
TRBJ2-3	-	-	TRBV4-2	TGTGCCAGCAGCCAAGATAGTTGGCGGGATACGCAGTATTTT	CASSQDSWRDTQYF
TRBJ2-3	-	TRBD2	TRBV10-1	TGCGCCAGCGGTGCCACTAGCGGAGGCACAGATACGCAGTATTTT	CASGATSGGTDTQYF
TRBJ2-7	-	-	TRBV5-8	TGTGCCAGCAGCTTTATGAGACAGTACTTC	CASSFMRQYF
TRBJ2-7	-	TRBD1	TRBV5-1	TGCGCCAGCGCAGCGACAGGGGCCCCTCGAGAGCAGTACTTC	CASAATGAPREQYF
TRBJ2-5	-	-	TRBV27	TGTGCCAGCAGTTCCGAGACAGGTTTGCAGTACTTC	CASSSETGLQYF
TRBJ2-1	-	-	TRBV10-2	TGCGCCAGCAGTGAGTCGGTAGCAAACTCCTACAATGAGCAGTTCTTC	CASSESVANSYNEQFF
TRBJ2-3	-	-	TRBV29-1	TGCAGCGTTAGCGTGAGCCCAAGCACAGATACGCAGTATTTT	CSVSVSPSTDTQYF
TRBJ2-7	-	TRBD2	TRBV11-2	TGTGCCAGCAGCCCCCCCCAGCGGGAGTTTGCCGAGCAGTACTTC	CASSPPQREFAEQYF
TRBJ1-2	-	-	TRBV28	TGTGCCAGCAGTGGGCGGCGAACGGATGGCTACACCTTC	CASSGRRTDGYTF
TRBJ2-3	-	-	TRBV2	TGTGCCAGCAGCTACACCACAGATACGCAGTATTTT	CASSYTTDTQYF
TRBJ1-2	-	-	TRBV5-1	TGCGCCAGCAGCGACAGTAACTATGGCTACACCTTC	CASSDSNYGYTF
TRBJ2-7	-	TRBD1	TRBV5-1	TGCGCCAGCAGCACGGACAGGGGCAGCCACGAGCAGTACTTC	CASSTDRGSHEQYF
TRBJ2-7	-	TRBD1	TRBV28	TGTGCCAGCAGTTCCCCCGGACAGGGTTACTACGAGCAGTACTTC	CASSSPGQGYYEQYF
TRBJ1-1	-	-	TRBV2	TGTGCCAGCGGGATGAACACTGAAGCTTTCTTT	CASGMNTEAFF
TRBJ2-7	-	-	TRBV5-6	TGTGCCAGCAGCTTTAGGTCGCAGGGCTCCTACGAGCAGTACTTC	CASSFRSQGSYEQYF
TRBJ1-1	-	-	TRBV6-5	TGTGCCAGCAGTTCCCCCGGAGGTGAAGCTTTCTTT	CASSSPGGEAFF
TRBJ1-1	-	TRBD1	TRBV6-1	TGTGCCAGCAGTGAAAGTTTGGGGACAGCGGATGGGGCTTTCTTT	CASSESLGTADGAFF
TRBJ2-7	-	-	TRBV5-4	TGTGCCAGCAGTTTACGAAATTCCTACGAGCAGTACTTC	CASSLRNSYEQYF
TRBJ2-1	-	-	TRBV27	TGTGCCAGCAGCTACAGAACGGTCTCGAGCTCCTACAATGAGCAGTTCTTC	CASSYRTVSSSYNEQFF
TRBJ1-3	-	-	TRBV28	TGTGCCAGCAGTTTAATCCTCACTCCTCCCTCTGGAAACACCATATATTTT	CASSLILTPPSGNTIYF
TRBJ1-4	once	TRBD1	TRBV25-1	TGTGCCAGCAGTGCCGCGGGACAGGGGGCAACTAATGAAAAACTGTTTTTT	CASSAAGQGATNEKLFF
TRBJ1-3	-	TRBD1	TRBV7-2	TGTGCCAGCAGCTGGACAGGGGTTGGAAACACCATATATTTT	CASSWTGVGNTIYF
TRBJ2-7	-	-	TRBV6-5	TGTGCCAGCAGTTACGGTTCGACTGGGTTTGACGAGCAGTACTTC	CASSYGSTGFDEQYF
TRBJ2-3	once	TRBD2	TRBV2	TGTGCCACCCACGACCGGGGGGGCCGAGATGCAGATACGCAGTATTTT	CATHDRGGRDADTQYF
TRBJ2-7	few	-	TRBV19	TGTGCCAGTAGTATCGGTTGGAGAGAGGACGAGCAGTACTTC	CASSIGWREDEQYF
TRBJ2-3	once	TRBD2	TRBV19	TGTGCCAGTAGTAGTCTAGCGGGAGGAGGCACAGATACGCAGTATTTT	CASSSLAGGGTDTQYF
TRBJ2-1	-	TRBD2	TRBV7-6	TGTGCCAGCAGCTTAACCGGGACTAGCGGGAGGGCCTTAGGGTACAATGAGCAGTTCTTC	CASSLTGTSGRALGYNEQFF
TRBJ2-5	-	TRBD1	TRBV18	TGTGCCAGCTCACCGCAGGGGGCAGGAGAGACCCAGTACTTC	CASSPQGAGETQYF
TRBJ2-5	once	TRBD2	TRBV28	TGTGCCAGCAGCATAGCGGGGGGGCGGGGAGAGACCCAGTACTTC	CASSIAGGRGETQYF
TRBJ2-7	once	TRBD2	TRBV7-9	TGTGCCAGCTCAGGGACTAGCGGGTCCTACGAGCAGTACTTC	CASSGTSGSYEQYF
TRBJ1-1	-	-	TRBV14	TGTGCCAGCAGCCGTTACGGTTACACTGAAGCTTTCTTT	CASSRYGYTEAFF
TRBJ2-7	-	-	TRBV7-2	TGTGCCAGCAGCATCCGATCCTACGAGCAGTACTTC	CASSIRSYEQYF
TRBJ1-2	-	-	TRBV7-2	TGTGCCAGCAGATATGGCTACACCTTC	CASRYGYTF
TRBJ2-7	-	TRBD2	TRBV19	TGTGCCAGTAGTGAGGGGAACGGACTGGCTAGCGGGTACGAGCAGTACTTC	CASSEGNGLASGYEQYF
TRBJ1-3	-	TRBD1	TRBV5-1	TGCGCCAGCAGCTCCGGGACAGGGTCGGGAAACACCATATATTTT	CASSSGTGSGNTIYF
TRBJ2-1	-	-	TRBV30	TGTGCCTGGATCCCCGGTACTTTGTACAATGAGCAGTTCTTC	CAWIPGTLYNEQFF
TRBJ1-1	-	-	TRBV10-3	TGTGCCATCAGTATGACTACAGGTGGGAACACTGAAGCTTTCTTT	CAISMTTGGNTEAFF
TRBJ1-5	-	-	TRBV7-8	TGTGCCAGCAGCCCCAGGGATCGCAATCAGCCCCAGCATTTT	CASSPRDRNQPQHF
TRBJ2-1	-	-	TRBV11-2	TGTGCCAGCAGCCCCCAGGAGGGAGTAGCTTTTGGTGAGCAGTTCTTC	CASSPQEGVAFGEQFF
TRBJ1-1	-	-	TRBV27	TGTGCCAGCAGTTCCAATCGGGGACGGGGTGAAGCTTTCTTT	CASSSNRGRGEAFF
TRBJ1-2	few	-	TRBV30	TGTGCCTGGAGTCTTAGCTATGGCTACACCTTC	CAWSLSYGYTF
TRBJ1-1	-	-	TRBV2	TGTGCCAGCAGCGAAGACGGACGATCGATCACTGAAGCTTTCTTT	CASSEDGRSITEAFF